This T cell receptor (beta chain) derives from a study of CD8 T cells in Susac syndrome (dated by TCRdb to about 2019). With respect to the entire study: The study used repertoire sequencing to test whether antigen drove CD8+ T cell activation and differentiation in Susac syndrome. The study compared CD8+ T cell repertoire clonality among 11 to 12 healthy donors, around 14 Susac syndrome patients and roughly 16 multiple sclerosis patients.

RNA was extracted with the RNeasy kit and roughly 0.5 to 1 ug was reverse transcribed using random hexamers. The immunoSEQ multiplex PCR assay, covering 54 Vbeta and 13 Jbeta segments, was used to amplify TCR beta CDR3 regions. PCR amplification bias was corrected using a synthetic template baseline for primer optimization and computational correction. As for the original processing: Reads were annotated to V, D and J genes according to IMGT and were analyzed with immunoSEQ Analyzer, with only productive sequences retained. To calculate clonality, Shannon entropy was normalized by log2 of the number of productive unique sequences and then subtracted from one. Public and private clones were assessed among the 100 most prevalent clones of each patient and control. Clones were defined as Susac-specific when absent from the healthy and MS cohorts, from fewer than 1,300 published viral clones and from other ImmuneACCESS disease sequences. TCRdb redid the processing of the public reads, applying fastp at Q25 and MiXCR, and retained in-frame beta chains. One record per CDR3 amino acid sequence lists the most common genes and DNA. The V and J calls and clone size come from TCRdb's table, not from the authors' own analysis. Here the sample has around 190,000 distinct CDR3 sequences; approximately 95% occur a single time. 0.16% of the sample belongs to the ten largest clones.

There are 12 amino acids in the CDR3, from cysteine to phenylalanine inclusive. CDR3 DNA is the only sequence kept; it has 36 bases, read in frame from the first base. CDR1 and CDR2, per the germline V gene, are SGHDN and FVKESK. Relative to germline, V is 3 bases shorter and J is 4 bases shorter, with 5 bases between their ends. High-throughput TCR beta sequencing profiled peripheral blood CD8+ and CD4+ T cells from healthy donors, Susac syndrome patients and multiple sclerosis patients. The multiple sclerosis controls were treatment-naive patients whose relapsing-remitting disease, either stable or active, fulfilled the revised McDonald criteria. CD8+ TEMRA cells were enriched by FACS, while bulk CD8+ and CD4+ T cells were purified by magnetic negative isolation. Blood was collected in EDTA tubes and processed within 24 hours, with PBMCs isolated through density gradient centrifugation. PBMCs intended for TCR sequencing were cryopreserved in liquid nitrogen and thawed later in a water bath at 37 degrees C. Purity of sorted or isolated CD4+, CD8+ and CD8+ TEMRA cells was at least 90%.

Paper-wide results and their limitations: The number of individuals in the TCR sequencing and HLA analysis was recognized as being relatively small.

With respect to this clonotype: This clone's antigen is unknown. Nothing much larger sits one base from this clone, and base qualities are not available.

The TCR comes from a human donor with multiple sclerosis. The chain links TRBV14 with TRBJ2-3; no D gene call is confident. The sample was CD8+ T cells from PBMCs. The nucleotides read TGTGCCAGCAGCCAGCTCTCAGATACGCAGTATTTT. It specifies CASSQLSDTQYF.